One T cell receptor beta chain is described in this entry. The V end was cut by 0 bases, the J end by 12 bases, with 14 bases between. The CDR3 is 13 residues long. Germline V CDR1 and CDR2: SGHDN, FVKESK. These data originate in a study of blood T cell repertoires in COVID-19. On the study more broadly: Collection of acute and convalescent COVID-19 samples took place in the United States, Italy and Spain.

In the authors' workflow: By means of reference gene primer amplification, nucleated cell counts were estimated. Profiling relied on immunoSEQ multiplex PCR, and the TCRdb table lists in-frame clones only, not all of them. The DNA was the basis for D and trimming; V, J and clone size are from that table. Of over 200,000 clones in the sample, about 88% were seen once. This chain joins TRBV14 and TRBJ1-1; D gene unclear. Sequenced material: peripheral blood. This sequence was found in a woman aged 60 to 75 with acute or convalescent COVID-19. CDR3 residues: CASSQEADRRTFF. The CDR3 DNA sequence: TGTGCCAGCAGCCAAGAAGCGGATAGGCGAACTTTCTTT. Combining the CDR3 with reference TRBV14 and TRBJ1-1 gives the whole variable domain EAGVTQFPSHSVIEKGQTVTLRCDPISGHDNLYWYRRVMGKEIKFLLHFVKESKQDESGMPNNRFLAERTGGTYSTLKVQPAELEDSGVYFCASSQEADRRTFFGQGTRLTVV.